Below are 20 T cell receptor beta chains sequenced from a single sample in a study of Graves' ophthalmopathy and Graves' hyperthyroidism. Amplification of the TCR beta CDR3 regions used RNA transcripts (as template). The first round was an RT-PCR with HTBI primers, and the second round was a multiplex PCR. TCRdb independently ran MiXCR on the multiplex PCR reads; one entry per CDR3 protein. The data hold about 390,000 distinct CDR3 sequences, with less than 20% observed a single time. Sample: peripheral blood. These receptors were collected from a woman aged 18-29 years with stable Graves' hyperthyroidism.

The sample holds one count of this clonotype. One end of the junction varies from germline; a read error may be responsible. The V and J genes are TRBV20-1 and TRBJ1-1, with a weak D call TRBD1 (5 bases). This CDR3 spans 13 amino acids. CDR1 DFQATT and CDR2 SNEGSKA come from the germline V gene (reference sequence). CDR3 in amino acids: CSAIEIGETDAFF. DNA of the CDR3: TGCAGTGCTATCGAGATAGGGGAGACTGATGCTTTCTTT.

At least ten counts were recorded for this clonotype. This chain uses TRBV2 with TRBJ1-1; D gene unclear. Trimming cost V 3 bases and J 6 bases, with 11 bases left between them. Germline V gene sequence: CDR1 SNHLY, CDR2 FYNNEI. The CDR3 totals 13 residues. The CDR3 DNA reads as TGTGCCAGCAGTGACTCAGTGCCACCTGAAGCTTTCTTT. Translated, it gives CASSDSVPPEAFF.

This clonotype has at least ten counts. This chain uses TRBV11-3 with TRBJ2-4, with 7 bases identical to TRBD2. The ends lost 5 bases at V and 14 bases at J; junction bases unmatched: 12. The CDR3 loop spans 13 amino acids. Looked up from germline, CDR1 is SGHNT and CDR2 is YENEEA. The CDR3 protein is CASSGWTREVKYF. The CDR3 bases are TGTGCCAGCAGCGGCTGGACTAGGGAGGTTAAGTACTTC.

This clonotype was recorded at least ten times. V usage is TRBV5-1 and J usage is TRBJ1-3; a possible D gene is TRBD1 (6 bases). Germline V gives CDR1 SGHRS, CDR2 YFSETQ. Trimming took 4 bases from V and 0 from J, leaving 11 bases between them. The CDR3 is made up of 15 amino acids. CDR3 in amino acids: CASSLDRSSGNTIYF. CDR3 coding DNA: TGCGCCAGCAGCCTTGACAGGAGCTCTGGAAACACCATATATTTT.

This sequence joins TRBV20-1 and TRBJ2-5; D gene uncertain. This CDR3 is built from 13 residues. Germline V lookup: CDR1 DFQATT, CDR2 SNEGSKA (reference sequence). Trimming cost V 5 bases and J 7 bases, with 17 bases left between them. CDR3 loop: CSASRDWGWTQYF. The CDR3, as DNA: TGCAGTGCTTCCCGTGACTGGGGTTGGACCCAGTACTTC.

This clonotype was detected ten times or more. The chain couples TRBV9 to TRBJ2-7; no clear D. The CDR3 is 15 amino acids. Germline V gene sequence: CDR1 SGDLS, CDR2 YYNGEE. V was trimmed by 0 bases and J by 2 bases, leaving 12 bases between them. CDR3: CASSVALGMAYEQYF. In DNA form, the CDR3 reads TGTGCCAGCAGCGTAGCTCTTGGGATGGCCTACGAGCAGTACTTC.

This clonotype was seen ten or more times. The V and J genes are TRBV7-2 and TRBJ1-5, with no clear D. Germline V gives CDR1 SGHTA, CDR2 FQGNSA. Deletions cut 5 bases from V and 5 bases from J, with 10 bases between. The CDR3 sequence is 13 residues long. The CDR3 region has the DNA TGTGCCAGCAGCATCAGCTCGGATCAGCCCCAGCATTTT. This gives the protein CASSISSDQPQHF.

This clonotype was counted many times. This chain connects TRBV12-3 or TRBV12-4 to TRBJ2-2; 7 nucleotides line up with TRBD1. V lost 4 bases, J lost 4 bases, and 3 bases stayed unmatched. This CDR3 spans 14 amino acids. The CDR3 loop reads CASSSGQVTGELFF. The CDR3 DNA reads TGTGCCAGCAGTTCCGGACAGGTCACCGGGGAGCTGTTTTTT.

This clonotype was seen repeatedly, ten times or more. The V and J genes are TRBV7-3 and TRBJ1-2; D unclear. Trimming took 5 bases from V and 6 from J, leaving 7 bases between them. The V gene's germline CDR1 is SGHTA and CDR2 FQGTGA. This CDR3 spans 11 amino acids. The CDR3 region has the DNA TGTGCCAGCAGCGGTTCAGATGGCTACACCTTC. Amino acids: CASSGSDGYTF.

This clonotype appeared many times. The chain joins TRBV19 to TRBJ1-1; 8 nucleotides match TRBD1. The CDR3 consists of 16 residues. Germline CDR1 LNHDA, CDR2 SQIVND (reference sequence). The trim removed 1 base at V and 5 bases at J, leaving 9 bases unmatched. Here the CDR3 reads CASSIAVQGAMTEAFF. The CDR3 DNA is TGTGCCAGTAGTATAGCGGTTCAGGGGGCGATGACTGAAGCTTTCTTT.

This clonotype was picked up many times. The genes are TRBV7-8 and TRBJ2-5; no clear D gene. Germline CDR1 SGHVS, CDR2 FQNEAQ. This CDR3 is 14 amino acids long. The ends were cut back, 2 bases at V and 7 bases at J, with 14 bases in the middle. The CDR3, as DNA: TGTGCCAGCAGCTTAACCGCGCCGGCAGGGACCCAGTACTTC. Translating it yields CASSLTAPAGTQYF.

The sample holds a few counts of this clonotype. The rearrangement joins TRBV5-5 to TRBJ2-7; D not certain. From germline, CDR1 is SGHKS and CDR2 YYEKEE (reference sequence). This CDR3 comprises 15 residues. The V end lost 4 bases, the J end lost 0 bases, and 14 bases lay between the germline ends. This CDR3 reads CASSLPPTGSYEQYF. The CDR3 nucleotides are TGTGCCAGCAGCCTACCCCCCACCGGCTCCTACGAGCAGTACTTC.

This clonotype has at least ten counts. The V gene is TRBV6-5, the J gene TRBJ1-5; TRBD1 matches 9 bases. The CDR3 length is 15 residues. The V gene end was trimmed by 0 bases and the J gene end by 9 bases; junction bases not matched to a gene: 6. Germline CDR1 and CDR2: MNHEY and SVGAGI. CDR3 in DNA: TGTGCCAGCAGTTACTCGGGACAGGGTAGTTGGCCCCAGCATTTT. Protein: CASSYSGQGSWPQHF.

This clonotype was recorded at least ten times. One end of the junction varies from germline; a read error may be responsible. This chain connects TRBV12-3 or TRBV12-4 to TRBJ2-4; D gene uncertain. This CDR3 contains 14 residues. The CDR3: CASSPDRAKNIKYF. As DNA, the CDR3 is TGTGCCAGCAGTCCGGACCGAGCCAAAAACATTAAGTACTTC.

The genes are TRBV27 and TRBJ2-7, with TRBD1 as a possible D gene (5 bases). CDR3 size: 16 residues. The ends were cut back, 3 bases at V and 3 bases at J, with 18 bases in the middle. Germline assignment: CDR1 MNHEY and CDR2 SMNVEV (reference sequence). The CDR3 reads CASSFDPTEFNYEQYF. CDR3 DNA sequence: TGTGCCAGCAGTTTCGACCCGACAGAGTTCAACTACGAGCAGTACTTC.

This clonotype was seen ten or more times. Its ends do not fully match the called genes, so a read error is possible. The CDR3 coding sequence is TGCAGCGTTGAGTGGGAGAACGCTGAAGCTTTCTTT. Protein sequence: CSVEWENAEAFF. The chain uses TRBV29-1 and TRBJ1-1, with unresolved D. The CDR3 is made up of 12 amino acids. The germline V gene encodes CDR1 SQVTM and CDR2 ANQGSEA. The complete variable domain, with remaining parts taken from reference TRBV29-1 and TRBJ1-1, reads SAVISQKPSRDICQRGTSLTIQCQVDSQVTMMFWYRQQPGQSLTLIATANQGSEATYESGFVIDKFPISRPNLTFSTLTVSNMSPEDSSIYLCSVEWENAEAFFGQGTRLTVV.

This clonotype has a count of ten or more. V and J are TRBV20-1 and TRBJ1-2; tentatively, D is TRBD1 (6 bases). The CDR3 length is 14 residues. Germline assignment: CDR1 DFQATT and CDR2 SNEGSKA (reference sequence). V was pared by 0 bases and J by 4 bases, with 12 bases between. In DNA, the CDR3 is TGCAGTGCTAGAGATGGAGGGGGGAGCTATGGCTACACCTTC. Its protein is CSARDGGGSYGYTF.

In its sample, this clonotype was seen many times. The chain joins TRBV12-5 to TRBJ2-5, with 7 positions matching TRBD1. The V and J ends lost 1 base and 5 bases, in that order; junction bases with no gene match: 19. This CDR3 spans 19 amino acids. From germline, CDR1 is LGHNT and CDR2 FRNRAP. The CDR3 sequence is CASGLALLRDRRLLETQYF. The CDR3 DNA reads TGTGCTAGTGGTTTGGCATTGCTCCGGGACAGAAGATTATTGGAGACCCAGTACTTC.

This clonotype has only a few counts. This chain connects TRBV2 to TRBJ2-7; 7 nucleotides line up with TRBD1. This CDR3 has 15 amino acids. J lost 0 bases, V lost 8 bases, and 10 bases had no gene match. Germline V gene data show CDR1 as SNHLY and CDR2 as FYNNEI. CDR3 amino acids: CASRGQPLYSYEQYF. DNA of the CDR3: TGTGCCAGCCGGGGACAGCCCCTTTACTCCTACGAGCAGTACTTC.

In this sample, this clonotype turned up a few times. The junction differs from germline at one of its ends, possibly a read error. V is TRBV18 and J is TRBJ2-4, with 8 bases matching TRBD1. CDR1 is KGHSH and CDR2 is LQKENI in the germline V gene. This CDR3 is 14 amino acids long. CDR3 residues: CASSPTGGLDIKYF. DNA of the CDR3: TGTGCCAGCTCACCAACAGGGGGTCTGGACATTAAGTACTTC.